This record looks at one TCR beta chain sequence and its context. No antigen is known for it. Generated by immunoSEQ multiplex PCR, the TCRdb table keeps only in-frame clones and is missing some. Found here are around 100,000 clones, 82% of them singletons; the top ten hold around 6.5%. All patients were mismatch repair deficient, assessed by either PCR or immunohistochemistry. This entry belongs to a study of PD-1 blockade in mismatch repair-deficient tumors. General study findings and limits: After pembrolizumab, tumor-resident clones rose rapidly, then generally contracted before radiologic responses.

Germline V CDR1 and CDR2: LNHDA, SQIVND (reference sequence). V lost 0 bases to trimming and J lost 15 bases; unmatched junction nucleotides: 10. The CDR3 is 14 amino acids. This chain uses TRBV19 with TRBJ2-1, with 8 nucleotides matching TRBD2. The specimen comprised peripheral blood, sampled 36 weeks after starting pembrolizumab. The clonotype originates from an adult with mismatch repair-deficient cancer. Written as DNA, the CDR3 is TGTGCCAGTAGTATAGATCCGGGAGGGCAGGATAGGTTCTTC. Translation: CASSIDPGGQDRFF.